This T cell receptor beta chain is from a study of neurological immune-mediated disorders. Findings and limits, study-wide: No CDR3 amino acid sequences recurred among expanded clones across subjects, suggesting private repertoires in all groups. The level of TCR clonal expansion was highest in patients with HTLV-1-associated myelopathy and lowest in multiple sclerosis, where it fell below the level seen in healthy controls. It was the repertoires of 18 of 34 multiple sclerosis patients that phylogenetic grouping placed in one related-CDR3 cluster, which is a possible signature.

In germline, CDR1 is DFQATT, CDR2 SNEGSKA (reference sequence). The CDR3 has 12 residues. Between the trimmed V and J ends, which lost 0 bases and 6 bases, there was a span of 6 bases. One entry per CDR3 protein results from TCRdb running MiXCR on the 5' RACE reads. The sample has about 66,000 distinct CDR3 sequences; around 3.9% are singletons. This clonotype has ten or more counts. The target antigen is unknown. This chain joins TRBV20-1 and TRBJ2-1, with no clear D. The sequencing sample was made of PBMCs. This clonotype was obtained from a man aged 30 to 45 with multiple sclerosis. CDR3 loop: CSARDLPNEQFF. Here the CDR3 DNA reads TGCAGTGCTAGAGATCTACCCAATGAGCAGTTCTTC.